This TCR beta chain was captured in a study of T cell changes during pregnancy in multiple sclerosis. TCRdb's copy holds only in-frame clones and misses some; the assay was immunoSEQ multiplex PCR. The table has approximately 61,000 clones, approximately 86% seen once. This CDR3 contains 15 residues. V shed 5 bases and J 6 bases; nucleotides not matched to a gene: 12. From germline, CDR1 is SQVTM and CDR2 ANQGSEA. The sequencing here drew on peripheral blood, taken in the first trimester of pregnancy. V gene TRBV29-1 combines with J gene TRBJ2-1; 8 bases map to TRBD2. The receptor was isolated from a female donor with multiple sclerosis, enrolled in a pregnancy study. CDR3 in amino acids: CSVSGSKQNSNEQFF. The CDR3 coding sequence is TGCAGCGTTAGCGGGAGTAAGCAGAACAGCAATGAGCAGTTCTTC.